This TCR beta chain was captured in a study of memory CD4+ T cells and cytomegalovirus serostatus. Using immunoSEQ multiplex PCR, the repertoire was profiled, and TCRdb retains in-frame clones only, with some absent. The sample has fewer than 75,000 clones; 70% to 80% are singletons. V gave up 6 bases and J gave up 6 bases; unmatched junction bases: 8. CDR3 size: 14 residues. Germline CDR1 reads MDHEN; CDR2 reads SYDVKM. Single viable CD3+CD4+CD8-CD45RO+ cells were sorted as the memory CD4+ T cells. The chain uses TRBV28 and TRBJ2-1; 7 bases line up with TRBD2. The sample comprised memory CD4+ T cells from blood. This sequence originates from an adult in good health and CMV-seronegative. In nucleotides, the CDR3 is TGTGCCAGCAGCCCGGGAGGTGGAAGCAATGAGCAGTTCTTC. This translates into CASSPGGGSNEQFF.